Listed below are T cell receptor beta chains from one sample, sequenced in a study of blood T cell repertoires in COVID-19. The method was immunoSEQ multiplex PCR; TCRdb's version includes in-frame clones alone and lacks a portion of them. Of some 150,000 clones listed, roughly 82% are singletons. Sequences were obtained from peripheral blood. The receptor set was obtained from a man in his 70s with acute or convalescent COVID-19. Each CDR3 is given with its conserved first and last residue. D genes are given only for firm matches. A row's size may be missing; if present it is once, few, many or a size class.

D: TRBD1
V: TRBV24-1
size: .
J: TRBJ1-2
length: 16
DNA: TGTGCCACCAGTGATTCTACACGGACAGGGGCCTATGGCTACACCTTC
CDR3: CATSDSTRTGAYGYTF

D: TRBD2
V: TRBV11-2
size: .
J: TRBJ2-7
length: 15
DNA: TGTGCCAGCAGCTTAGATAGCGGGACGATCTACGAGCAGTACTTC
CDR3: CASSLDSGTIYEQYF

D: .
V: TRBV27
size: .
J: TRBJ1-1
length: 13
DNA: TGTGCCAGCAGTTCCCACCGGAGCACTGAAGCTTTCTTT
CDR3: CASSSHRSTEAFF

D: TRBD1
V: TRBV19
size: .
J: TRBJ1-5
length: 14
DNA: TGTGCCAGTAGGACAGGGCGACGTTATCAGCCCCAGCATTTT
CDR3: CASRTGRRYQPQHF

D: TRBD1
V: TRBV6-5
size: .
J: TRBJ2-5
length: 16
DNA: TGTGCCAGCAGTTACTTGCTGACAGGGGGCACGGAGACCCAGTACTTC
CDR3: CASSYLLTGGTETQYF

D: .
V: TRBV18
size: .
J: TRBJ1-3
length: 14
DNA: TGTGCCAGCTCACCAATGGGGGGACGCAACACCATATATTTT
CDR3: CASSPMGGRNTIYF

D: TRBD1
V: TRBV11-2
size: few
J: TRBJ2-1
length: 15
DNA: TGTGCCAGCAGCCGGGCGGGACAGGGTAGGGATGAGCAGTTCTTC
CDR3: CASSRAGQGRDEQFF

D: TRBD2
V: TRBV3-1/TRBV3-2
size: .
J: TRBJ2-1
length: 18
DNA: TGTGCCAGCAGCCGGGGTGGTGCGGGGGGCCTCCCCTCGGTTGAGCAGTTCTTC
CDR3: CASSRGGAGGLPSVEQFF

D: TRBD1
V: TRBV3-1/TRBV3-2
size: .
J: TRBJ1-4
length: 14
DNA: TGTGCCAGCAGCCAGCTAACAGGGGATGAAAAACTGTTTTTT
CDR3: CASSQLTGDEKLFF

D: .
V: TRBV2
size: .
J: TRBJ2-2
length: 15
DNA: TGTGCCAGCAGTGACGACCGAACGGGCACCGGGGAGCTGTTTTTT
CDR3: CASSDDRTGTGELFF

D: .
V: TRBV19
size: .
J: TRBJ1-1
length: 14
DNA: TGTGCCAGTAGTGGGAGGACATTGTCAACTGAAGCTTTCTTT
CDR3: CASSGRTLSTEAFF

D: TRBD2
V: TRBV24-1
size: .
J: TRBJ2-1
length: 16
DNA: TGTGCCACCAGTGACCTTAGCGGGACGTCCTACAATGAGCAGTTCTTC
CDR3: CATSDLSGTSYNEQFF

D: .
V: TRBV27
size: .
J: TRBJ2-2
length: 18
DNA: TGTGCCAGCATGCGGGCACTGAGTATTGCGGGATCGACCGGGGAGCTGTTTTTT
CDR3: CASMRALSIAGSTGELFF

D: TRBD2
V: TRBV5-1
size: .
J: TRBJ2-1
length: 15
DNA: TGCGCCAGCAGCTTGTACGGCGGGAGCCTTAATGAGCAGTTCTTC
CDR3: CASSLYGGSLNEQFF

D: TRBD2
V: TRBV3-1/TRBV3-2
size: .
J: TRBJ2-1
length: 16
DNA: TGTGCCAGCACCAAGGGACTAGCGGGCGTCTACAATGAGCAGTTCTTC
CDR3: CASTKGLAGVYNEQFF

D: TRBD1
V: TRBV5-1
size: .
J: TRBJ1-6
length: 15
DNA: TGCGCCAGCAGCTTGGGACAGGGGGCCGGTTCACCCCTCCACTTT
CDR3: CASSLGQGAGSPLHF